This T cell receptor (beta chain) was retrieved from a study of blood T cell repertoires in COVID-19. Losses at the gene ends were 0 bases for V and 4 bases for J; bases not matched to a gene: 8. The V gene's germline CDR1 is ENHRY and CDR2 SYGVKD. The length of the CDR3 is 16 residues. Profiling relied on immunoSEQ multiplex PCR, and the TCRdb table lists in-frame clones only, not all of them. The sample records around 130,000 clones, roughly four fifths being singletons. The sequence was obtained from a woman under 30 who had been exposed to COVID-19. The gene calls are TRBV10-3 and TRBJ1-2; 7 bases match TRBD1. What was sequenced was PBMCs or T cells enriched from blood (not recorded which). Here the CDR3 DNA reads TGTGCCATCAGTGAGTCGATGGGGGCAGGGGGCTATGGCTACACCTTC. Translated, it gives CAISESMGAGGYGYTF.